The clone carrying this T cell receptor beta chain was seen a single time. Its specificity is unknown. This sample was included in a study of shared clonotypes between healthy human individuals. Study details: CD4 naive and memory got three plates each, CD8 naive two, CD8 memory one. Study-level results: Naive subsets, compared against memory subsets, generally had larger estimated richness values.

Data came from immunoSEQ multiplex PCR; TCRdb stores just in-frame clones and leaves some out. The repertoire holds a few million clones, with just over 90% as singletons. There are 15 residues in the CDR3. V was clipped by 3 bases and J by 3 bases, with 12 bases between them. The germline V gene encodes CDR1 MDHEN and CDR2 SYDVKM. The chain uses TRBV28 and TRBJ1-5; the D is unclear. The material sequenced was naive CD4+ T cells from PBMCs. The subset is: CD45RA+ positively selected. The receptor comes from a man between 18 and 35 years old in good health. Some clones in this sample may be carry-over from other donors' samples. The CDR3, as DNA: TGTGCCAGCAGTTTCGGGCGTCGGGCCAATCAGCCCCAGCATTTT. It is translated as CASSFGRRANQPQHF. The whole variable domain, remainder taken from reference TRBV28 and TRBJ1-5, is DVKVTQSSRYLVKRTGEKVFLECVQDMDHENMFWYRQDPGLGLRLIYFSYDVKMKEKGDIPEGYSVSREKKERFSLILESASTNQTSMYLCASSFGRRANQPQHFGDGTRLSIL.